One and the same sample provided the 13 T cell receptor beta chains below, sequenced in a study of T cell clusters in autoimmune cytopenias. Roughly 38,000 genome equivalents of blood DNA were amplified for TRB. TRB rearrangements were amplified by touch-down multiplex PCR with mixed TRB-A/B primers. TCRdb reprocessed the multiplex PCR reads and keeps a single row for each CDR3 protein, giving no DNA. This sample's table has 2,000 or so distinct CDR3 sequences. The material sequenced was peripheral blood. The receptor set was obtained from a human donor with an autoimmune cytopenia or autoimmune hepatitis (not recorded which).

This clonotype counts as medium-sized by frequency. The chain links TRBV7-6 to TRBJ2-3; the D call from TCRdb, TRBD2, cannot be confirmed without DNA. Germline V gene sequence: CDR1 SGHVS, CDR2 FNYEAQ. The CDR3 consists of 16 residues. The CDR3 sequence is CASSPPSRGSADTQYF.

The V gene is TRBV7-2, the J gene TRBJ1-1. Germline CDR1 and CDR2: SGHTA and FQGNSA. CDR3 length equals 15 residues. CDR3: CASSPWGLTNTEAFF.

This clonotype registers large by frequency. The rearrangement uses TRBV19 and TRBJ1-4; TCRdb's D gene call, TRBD1, goes unchecked for lack of DNA. This CDR3 spans 14 amino acids. The germline V gene encodes CDR1 LNHDA and CDR2 SQIVND (reference sequence). The CDR3 reads CASRGWAGGEKLFF.

In terms of frequency, this clonotype is medium-sized. The V gene is TRBV7-6, the J gene TRBJ2-3; TCRdb's D call, TRBD1, is unchecked because there is no DNA. The CDR3 loop spans 20 amino acids. In germline, CDR1 is SGHVS, CDR2 FNYEAQ. This CDR3 reads CASSYKPPGTGTVSTDTQYF.

Its frequency marks this clonotype as medium-sized. The CDR3 region is CASSPRGRNQPQHF. This chain connects TRBV6-5 to TRBJ1-5; the TCRdb call, TRBD1, lacks DNA for checking. CDR3 length: 14 residues. Germline V lookup: CDR1 MNHEY, CDR2 SVGAGI.

This clonotype is deemed medium-sized by its frequency. The rearrangement joins TRBV6-4 to TRBJ2-1; TCRdb's D call, TRBD2, is unchecked because there is no DNA. Germline assignment: CDR1 MRHNA and CDR2 SNTAGT. This CDR3 is 16 amino acids long. CDR3 region: CASSDSGLAGVGEQFF.

This clonotype is labeled medium-sized based on frequency. The chain carries TRBV6-6 and TRBJ1-5; TCRdb reports TRBD1, a call that lacks DNA to check it against. Per germline, CDR1 MNHNY and CDR2 SVGAGI (reference sequence). There are 17 residues in the CDR3. CDR3 region: CASTLGQGLTSNQPQHF.

The J gene is TRBJ1-1, the V gene TRBV5-1; TCRdb returns TRBD1, unconfirmable since there is no DNA. Germline CDR1 and CDR2: SGHRS and YFSETQ. The length of the CDR3 is 15 residues. Here the CDR3 reads CASSLEPRRTEGAFF.

Its frequency marks this clonotype as large (0.1 to 1%). The rearrangement uses TRBV6-2 or TRBV6-3 and TRBJ1-6; the D gene TCRdb calls, TRBD1, cannot be checked with no DNA. Germline assignment: CDR1 MNHEY and CDR2 SVGEGT. The CDR3 is made up of 14 amino acids. The CDR3 sequence: CASRLTGEGSPLHF.

According to its frequency, this clonotype is medium-sized. The rearrangement joins TRBV12-3 or TRBV12-4 to TRBJ2-5. CDR3 length equals 14 residues. CDR3 protein: CASSYTWGQETQYF.

In terms of frequency, this clonotype is medium-sized. The V gene is TRBV20-1, the J gene TRBJ1-2; TCRdb proposes TRBD1, but this gene call is untestable without DNA. Germline V gene data show CDR1 as DFQATT and CDR2 as SNEGSKA (reference sequence). The CDR3 totals 13 residues. CDR3: CSARDPTGLSYTF.

The rearrangement links TRBV7-6 to TRBJ2-7. Per the germline V gene, CDR1 is SGHVS and CDR2 is FNYEAQ. The CDR3 is 15 amino acids. CDR3 region: CASSLAAGSSYEQYF.

This clonotype registers medium-sized by frequency. The CDR3 is CASSLPALAGDTQYF. The genes are TRBV5-1 and TRBJ2-3. CDR3 length equals 15 residues. Germline V lookup: CDR1 SGHRS, CDR2 YFSETQ.